The T cell receptor beta chain under discussion was sequenced for a study of blood T cell repertoires in COVID-19. Study-level information: T cells, B-cell-depleted T cells, or PBMCs provided the cDNA or gDNA that served as material.

Two consecutive negative NP/OP PCR tests, clearance, or resolved symptoms defined Cohort 3 recovery. As handled by the study authors: Counts of nucleated cells, estimated from reference gene primer amplification, were obtained. Clones were sequenced by immunoSEQ multiplex PCR, and TCRdb holds only the in-frame ones, with some missing. V and J calls and clone size are given by that table; D and trimming were obtained from the DNA. The sample contains some 210,000 clones, approximately 78% of which appear only once. Looked up from germline, CDR1 is MNHEY and CDR2 is SMNVEV (reference sequence). CDR3 length: 13 residues. The V end was cut by 2 bases, the J end by 2 bases, with 3 bases between.

Material: PBMCs or T cells enriched from blood (not recorded which). This receptor was identified in a man aged 40-49 years who had recovered from COVID-19. This rearrangement joins TRBV27 to TRBJ2-2; D unresolved. This CDR3 reads CASSLTNTGELFF. The DNA for the CDR3 is TGTGCCAGCAGTTTAACTAACACCGGGGAGCTGTTTTTT.